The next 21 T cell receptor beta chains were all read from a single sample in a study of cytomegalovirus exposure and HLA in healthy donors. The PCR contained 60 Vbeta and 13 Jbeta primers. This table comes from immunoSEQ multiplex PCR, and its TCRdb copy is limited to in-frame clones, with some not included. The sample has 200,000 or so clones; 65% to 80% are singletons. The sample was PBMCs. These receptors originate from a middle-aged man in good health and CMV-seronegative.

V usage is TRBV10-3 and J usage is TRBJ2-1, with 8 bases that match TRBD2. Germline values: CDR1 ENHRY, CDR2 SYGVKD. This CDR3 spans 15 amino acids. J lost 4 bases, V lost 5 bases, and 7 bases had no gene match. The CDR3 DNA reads TGTGCCATCAGTAGAGAGAGCGGGAGATACAATGAGCAGTTCTTC. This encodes CAISRESGRYNEQFF.

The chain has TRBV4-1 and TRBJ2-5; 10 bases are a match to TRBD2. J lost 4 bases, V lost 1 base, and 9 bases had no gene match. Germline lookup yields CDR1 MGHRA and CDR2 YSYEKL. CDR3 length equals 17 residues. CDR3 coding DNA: TGCGCCAGCAGCCAAGTTGGACTAGCGGAGGGACGAGAGACCCAGTACTTC. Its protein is CASSQVGLAEGRETQYF.

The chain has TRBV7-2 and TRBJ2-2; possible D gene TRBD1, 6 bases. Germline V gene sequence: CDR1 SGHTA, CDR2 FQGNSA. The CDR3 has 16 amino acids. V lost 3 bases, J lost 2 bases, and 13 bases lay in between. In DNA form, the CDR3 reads TGTGCCAGCAGCTTGGGGACATATCTAAACACCGGGGAGCTGTTTTTT. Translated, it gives CASSLGTYLNTGELFF.

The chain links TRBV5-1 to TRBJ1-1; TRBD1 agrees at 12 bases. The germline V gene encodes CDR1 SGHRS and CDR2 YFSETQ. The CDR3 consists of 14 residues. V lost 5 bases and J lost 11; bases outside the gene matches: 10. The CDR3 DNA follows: TGCGCCAGCAGGGAAGGGACAGGGGGCTCGGGGGCTTTCTTT. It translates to CASREGTGGSGAFF.

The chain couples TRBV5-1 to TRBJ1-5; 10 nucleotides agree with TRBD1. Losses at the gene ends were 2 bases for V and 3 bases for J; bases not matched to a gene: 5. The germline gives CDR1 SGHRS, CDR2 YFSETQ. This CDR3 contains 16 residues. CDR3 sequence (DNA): TGCGCCAGCAGCTTCGGGACAGGGGACGACAATCAGCCCCAGCATTTT. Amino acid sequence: CASSFGTGDDNQPQHF.

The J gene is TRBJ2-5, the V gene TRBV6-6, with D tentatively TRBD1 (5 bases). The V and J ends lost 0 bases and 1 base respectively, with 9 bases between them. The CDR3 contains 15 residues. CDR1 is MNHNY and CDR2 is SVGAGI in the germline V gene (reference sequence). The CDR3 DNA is TGTGCCAGCAGTTACTCGGTGCAGGGCCAAGAGACCCAGTACTTC. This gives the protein CASSYSVQGQETQYF.

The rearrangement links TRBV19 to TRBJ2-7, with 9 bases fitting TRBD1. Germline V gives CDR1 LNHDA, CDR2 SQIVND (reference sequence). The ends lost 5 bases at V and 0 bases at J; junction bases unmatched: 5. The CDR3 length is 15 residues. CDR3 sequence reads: CASSGTGQGSYEQYF. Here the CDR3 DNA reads TGTGCCAGTAGTGGGACGGGACAGGGCTCCTACGAGCAGTACTTC.

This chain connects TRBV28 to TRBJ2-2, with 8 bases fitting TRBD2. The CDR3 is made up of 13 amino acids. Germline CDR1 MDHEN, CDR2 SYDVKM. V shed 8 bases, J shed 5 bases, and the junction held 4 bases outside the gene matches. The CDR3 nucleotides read TGTGCCAGCTTAGCGGGAAGGACCGGGGAGCTGTTTTTT. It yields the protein CASLAGRTGELFF.

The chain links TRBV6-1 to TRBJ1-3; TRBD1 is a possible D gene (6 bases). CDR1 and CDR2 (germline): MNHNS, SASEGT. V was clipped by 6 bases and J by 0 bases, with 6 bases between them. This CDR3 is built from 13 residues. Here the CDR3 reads CASRDSSGNTIYF. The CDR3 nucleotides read TGTGCCAGCAGGGACAGCTCTGGAAACACCATATATTTT.

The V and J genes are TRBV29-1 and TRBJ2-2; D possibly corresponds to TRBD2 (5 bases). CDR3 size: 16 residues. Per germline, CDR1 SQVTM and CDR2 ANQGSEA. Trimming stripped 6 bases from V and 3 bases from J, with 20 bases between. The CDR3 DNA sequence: TGCAGCGTCGGCACCACTAGAGCTCTACACACCGGGGAGCTGTTTTTT. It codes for CSVGTTRALHTGELFF.

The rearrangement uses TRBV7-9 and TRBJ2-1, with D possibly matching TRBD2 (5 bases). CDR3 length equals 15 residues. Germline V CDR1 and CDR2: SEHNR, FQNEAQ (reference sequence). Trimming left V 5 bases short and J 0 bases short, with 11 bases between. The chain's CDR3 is CASSPGRVSYNEQFF. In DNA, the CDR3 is TGTGCCAGCAGCCCCGGGCGGGTCTCCTACAATGAGCAGTTCTTC. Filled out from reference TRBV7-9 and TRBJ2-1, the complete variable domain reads DTGVSQNPRHKITKRGQNVTFRCDPISEHNRLYWYRQTLGQGPEFLTYFQNEAQLEKSRLLSDRFSAERPKGSFSTLEIQRTEQGDSAMYLCASSPGRVSYNEQFFGPGTRLTVL.

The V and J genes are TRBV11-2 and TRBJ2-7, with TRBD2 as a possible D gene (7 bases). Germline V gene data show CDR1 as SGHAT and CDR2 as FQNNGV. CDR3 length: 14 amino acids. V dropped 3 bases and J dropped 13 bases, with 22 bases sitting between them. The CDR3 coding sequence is TGTGCCAGCAGCTTCGGGGGCAATCGAGCGGGAATATACTTC. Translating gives CASSFGGNRAGIYF.

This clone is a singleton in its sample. The CDR3 here is CASSQALAGLGQYF. The CDR3 DNA is TGTGCCAGCAGCCAAGCCCTAGCAGGTCTTGGGCAGTACTTC. The V and J genes are TRBV14 and TRBJ2-7; weak D call: TRBD2 (5 bases). V shed 1 base and J shed 9 bases, with 16 bases lying between them. The CDR3 loop spans 14 amino acids. Germline CDR1 SGHDN, CDR2 FVKESK.

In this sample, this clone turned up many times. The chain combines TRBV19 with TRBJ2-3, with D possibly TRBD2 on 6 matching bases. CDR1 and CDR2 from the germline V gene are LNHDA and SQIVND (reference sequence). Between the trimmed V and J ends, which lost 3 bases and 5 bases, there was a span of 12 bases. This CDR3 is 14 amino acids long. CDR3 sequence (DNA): TGTGCCAGTAGTATTACCCTGCGGGGAGATACGCAGTATTTT. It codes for CASSITLRGDTQYF.

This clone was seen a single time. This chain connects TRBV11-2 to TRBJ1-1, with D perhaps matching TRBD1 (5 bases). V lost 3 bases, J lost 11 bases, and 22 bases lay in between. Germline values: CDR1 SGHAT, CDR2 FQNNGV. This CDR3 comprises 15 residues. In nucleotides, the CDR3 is TGTGCCAGCAGCTTTGCTATTCTAGGGGCGCTCGGGGCTTTCTTT. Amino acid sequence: CASSFAILGALGAFF.

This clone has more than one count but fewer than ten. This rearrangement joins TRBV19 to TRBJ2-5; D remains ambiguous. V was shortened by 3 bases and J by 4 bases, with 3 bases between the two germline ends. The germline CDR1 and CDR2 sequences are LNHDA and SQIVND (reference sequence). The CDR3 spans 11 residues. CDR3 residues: CASSIRETQYF. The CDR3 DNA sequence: TGTGCCAGTAGTATTCGAGAGACCCAGTACTTC.

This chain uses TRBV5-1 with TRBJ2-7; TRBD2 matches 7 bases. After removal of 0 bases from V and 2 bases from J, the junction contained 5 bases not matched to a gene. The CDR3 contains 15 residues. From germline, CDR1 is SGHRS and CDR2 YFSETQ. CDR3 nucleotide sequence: TGCGCCAGCAGCTTGGAAGGGACTATGACCTACGAGCAGTACTTC. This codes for CASSLEGTMTYEQYF.

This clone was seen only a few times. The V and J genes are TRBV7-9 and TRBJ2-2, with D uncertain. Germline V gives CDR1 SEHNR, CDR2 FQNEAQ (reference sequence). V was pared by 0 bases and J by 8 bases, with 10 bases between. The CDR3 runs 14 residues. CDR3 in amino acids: CASSLALTVGELFF. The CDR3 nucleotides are TGTGCCAGCAGCTTAGCGCTAACGGTGGGGGAGCTGTTTTTT.

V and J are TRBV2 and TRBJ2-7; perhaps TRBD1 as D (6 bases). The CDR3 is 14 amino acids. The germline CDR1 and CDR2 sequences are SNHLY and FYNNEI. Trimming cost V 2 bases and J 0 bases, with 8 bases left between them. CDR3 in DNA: TGTGCCAGCAGTGAATACAGGGTCTCCTACGAGCAGTACTTC. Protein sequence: CASSEYRVSYEQYF.

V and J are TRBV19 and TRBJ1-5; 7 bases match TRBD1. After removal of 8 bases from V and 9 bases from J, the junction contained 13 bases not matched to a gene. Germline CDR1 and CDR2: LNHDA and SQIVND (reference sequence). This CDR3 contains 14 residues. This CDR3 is CASEDRMGGWPQHF. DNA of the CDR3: TGTGCCAGTGAGGACAGGATGGGGGGATGGCCCCAGCATTTT.

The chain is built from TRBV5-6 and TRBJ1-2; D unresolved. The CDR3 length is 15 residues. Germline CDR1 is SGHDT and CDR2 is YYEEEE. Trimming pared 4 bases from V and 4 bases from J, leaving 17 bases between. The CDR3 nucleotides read TGTGCCAGCAGCCTGGACCCCCAGAAACCCTATGGCTACACCTTC. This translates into CASSLDPQKPYGYTF.